These 20 T cell receptor beta chains were all obtained from the same sample, sequenced in a study of identical twins. TCRdb re-derived calls from the 5' RACE reads in MiXCR, one entry per CDR3 protein. The data show fewer than 250,000 distinct CDR3 sequences, approximately 8.3% seen once. This sample was shared with a second study, whose subject was yellow fever vaccine responses in identical twins.

The sequenced sample consisted of memory (CD45RO+) T cells sorted from blood. These receptors came from a woman in her late teens or twenties in good health.

This clonotype was observed a few times. The rearrangement uses TRBV2 and TRBJ2-5; D is unresolved. V was shortened by 6 bases and J by 6 bases, with 20 bases between the two germline ends. CDR1 is SNHLY, CDR2 FYNNEI, per germline. This CDR3 is 15 amino acids long. The CDR3 DNA reads TGTGCCAGCAGCGAGCCTCTGGGTAGATCCAAGACCCAGTACTTC. This sequence encodes CASSEPLGRSKTQYF.

This clonotype has just a few counts. V usage is TRBV15 and J usage is TRBJ2-7; D perhaps matches TRBD1 (6 bases). The germline V gene encodes CDR1 LNHNV and CDR2 YYDKDF (reference sequence). This CDR3 contains 13 residues. V dropped 3 bases and J dropped 3 bases, with 9 bases sitting between them. The CDR3 nucleotides read TGTGCCACCAGCAGTGGGGACAACTACGAGCAGTACTTC. It codes for CATSSGDNYEQYF. Together with reference TRBV15 and TRBJ2-7, the CDR3 gives the full variable domain: DAMVIQNPRYQVTQFGKPVTLSCSQTLNHNVMYWYQQKSSQAPKLLFHYYDKDFNNEADTPDNFQSRRPNTSFCFLDIRSPGLGDTAMYLCATSSGDNYEQYFGPGTRLTVT.

This clonotype was found many times. This chain links TRBV19 with TRBJ2-1; TRBD2 agrees at 9 bases. CDR1 and CDR2 from the germline V gene are LNHDA and SQIVND (reference sequence). CDR3 length: 17 amino acids. J lost 9 bases, V lost 9 bases, and 21 bases had no gene match. The CDR3 DNA sequence: TGTGCCAGACCCCGGACTAGCGCTAATCACCCTACAGGTGAGCAGTTCTTC. It encodes CARPRTSANHPTGEQFF.

This clonotype was counted a few times. The chain has TRBV20-1 and TRBJ1-2; 10 bases line up with TRBD1. This CDR3 comprises 16 residues. Germline values: CDR1 DFQATT, CDR2 SNEGSKA (reference sequence). V lost 2 bases, J lost 2 bases, and 8 bases stayed unmatched. The CDR3 nucleotides are TGCAGTGCTAGATCCTCGACAGGGGGCTTAAACTATGGCTACACCTTC. Protein sequence: CSARSSTGGLNYGYTF.

This clonotype was picked up many times. The V call is TRBV24-1, the J call TRBJ2-4, with 9 bases matching TRBD1. CDR3 size: 18 residues. CDR1 and CDR2 (germline): KGHDR, SFDVKD. Trimming at V came to 8 bases and at J to 0 bases, leaving 13 bases not matched to a gene. CDR3 bases: TGTGCCACCAAAAAAATAATCGACAGGGGGGTAGCCAAAAACATTCAGTACTTC. Amino acid sequence: CATKKIIDRGVAKNIQYF.

At least ten counts were recorded for this clonotype. The chain uses TRBV25-1 and TRBJ2-7; possibly TRBD1 for D (5 bases). Trimming left V 1 base short and J 3 bases short, with 13 bases between. Germline V gives CDR1 MGHDK, CDR2 SYGVNS. The CDR3 runs to 15 residues. DNA for the CDR3: TGTGCCAGCAGTGAATCGGTGGGGCAGGGCTACGAGCAGTACTTC. The encoded protein is CASSESVGQGYEQYF.

This clonotype was seen many times. V gene TRBV7-2 combines with J gene TRBJ1-6, with TRBD1 as a possible D gene (6 bases). This CDR3 has 15 residues. V was clipped by 4 bases and J by 7 bases, with 14 bases between them. Germline values: CDR1 SGHTA, CDR2 FQGNSA. This CDR3 reads CASSSLTGVNSPLHF. The DNA of the CDR3 is TGTGCCAGCAGCTCCCTGACAGGAGTAAATTCACCCCTCCACTTT.

This clonotype was seen at least ten times. V gene TRBV7-9 combines with J gene TRBJ2-7, with TRBD1 matching 9 bases. The V segment lost 1 base and the J segment 5 bases; nucleotides outside the gene matches: 3. Germline V gene data show CDR1 as SEHNR and CDR2 as FQNEAQ (reference sequence). The CDR3 length is 14 residues. This CDR3 reads CASSLVGTGNEQYF. The DNA for the CDR3 is TGTGCCAGCAGCTTAGTTGGGACAGGGAACGAGCAGTACTTC.

The chain has TRBV19 and TRBJ1-2; 8 positions agree with TRBD1. CDR3 length: 15 residues. The germline V gene has CDR1 LNHDA and CDR2 SQIVND (reference sequence). J lost 4 bases, V lost 6 bases, and 10 bases had no gene match. The CDR3 is CASRPSGGLSYGYTF. The CDR3 nucleotides read TGTGCCAGTAGGCCTTCAGGGGGCCTCTCCTATGGCTACACCTTC.

This clonotype was seen at least ten times. V and J are TRBV2 and TRBJ2-6; the D is unclear. V lost 2 bases and J 0 bases, leaving 5 bases between the germline ends. From germline, CDR1 is SNHLY and CDR2 FYNNEI. This CDR3 region has 15 residues. DNA for the CDR3: TGTGCCAGCAGTGAACTCTTCTCTGGGGCCAACGTCCTGACTTTC. This gives the protein CASSELFSGANVLTF.

This clonotype was found many times. J is TRBJ2-1 and V is TRBV5-6, with 12 bases fitting TRBD2. CDR1 is SGHDT, CDR2 YYEEEE, per germline. This CDR3 is built from 16 residues. Trimming removed 9 bases from V and 4 bases from J; junction bases left unmatched: 11. The CDR3 loop reads CATSRRLAGVYNEQFF. Written as DNA, the CDR3 is TGTGCCACCTCACGGCGACTAGCGGGGGTTTACAATGAGCAGTTCTTC. The full variable domain, in which reference TRBV5-6 and TRBJ2-1 provide the parts outside the CDR3, is DAGVTQSPTHLIKTRGQQVTLRCSPKSGHDTVSWYQQALGQGPQFIFQYYEEEERQRGNFPDRFSGHQFPNYSSELNVNALLLGDSALYLCATSRRLAGVYNEQFFGPGTRLTVL.

This clonotype was recorded a few times. V gene TRBV15 combines with J gene TRBJ2-7, with 8 positions matching TRBD1. Germline CDR1 is LNHNV and CDR2 is YYDKDF (reference sequence). J gave up 3 bases and V 4 bases, and 8 bases lay outside the gene matches. This CDR3 comprises 15 residues. The CDR3 coding sequence is TGTGCCACCAGCAAGGCGAACGGACAGGGCTACGAGCAGTACTTC. It yields the protein CATSKANGQGYEQYF.

This sequence joins TRBV9 and TRBJ2-3; 10 bases line up with TRBD2. CDR1 is SGDLS, CDR2 YYNGEE, per germline. The V and J ends lost 4 bases and 4 bases, in that order; junction bases with no gene match: 21. This CDR3 spans 20 amino acids. The CDR3 here is CASSPQRWASGGLPADTQYF. CDR3 in DNA: TGTGCCAGCAGCCCACAGAGATGGGCTAGCGGGGGCCTCCCGGCAGATACGCAGTATTTT.

The chain links TRBV10-3 to TRBJ2-1, with D perhaps TRBD1 or TRBD2 (5 bases each). Germline lookup yields CDR1 ENHRY and CDR2 SYGVKD. The CDR3 totals 13 residues. V was cut by 5 bases and J by 6 bases, with 11 bases left in between. In DNA form, the CDR3 reads TGTGCCATCAGTCCGGGACCTCCCAATGAGCAGTTCTTC. It specifies CAISPGPPNEQFF.

This clonotype was recorded at least ten times. The chain employs TRBV5-1 and TRBJ2-3, with 10 bases aligning to TRBD1. The CDR3 extends over 16 amino acids. Germline CDR1 reads SGHRS; CDR2 reads YFSETQ. Germline trimming cut 1 base from V and 3 bases from J; bases unmatched to any gene: 5. CDR3 sequence (DNA): TGCGCCAGCAGCTTGAGGAAGGACAGGGGGACAGATACGCAGTATTTT. Translation gives CASSLRKDRGTDTQYF.

The gene calls are TRBV10-3 and TRBJ2-2; 9 positions agree with TRBD1. The germline CDR1 and CDR2 sequences are ENHRY and SYGVKD. The CDR3 spans 17 residues. Losses at the gene ends were 2 bases for V and 4 bases for J; bases not matched to a gene: 8. CDR3 amino acids: CAISERTGAAFTGELFF. The CDR3 DNA reads TGTGCCATCAGTGAGCGGACAGGGGCCGCTTTCACCGGGGAGCTGTTTTTT.

This clonotype turned up a few times. The V and J genes are TRBV5-1 and TRBJ2-4, with D uncertain. The V gene's germline CDR1 is SGHRS and CDR2 YFSETQ. This CDR3 is 16 amino acids long. V was trimmed by 3 bases and J by 1 base, leaving 14 bases between them. CDR3 amino acids: CASSYAGIGAKNIQYF. In DNA, the CDR3 is TGCGCCAGCAGCTACGCAGGTATTGGGGCCAAAAACATTCAGTACTTC. Full variable domain (remainder filled in from reference TRBV5-1 and TRBJ2-4): KAGVTQTPRYLIKTRGQQVTLSCSPISGHRSVSWYQQTPGQGLQFLFEYFSETQRNKGNFPGRFSGRQFSNSRSEMNVSTLELGDSALYLCASSYAGIGAKNIQYFGAGTRLSVL.

The chain carries TRBV30 and TRBJ2-2; 7 bases match TRBD1. Germline V lookup: CDR1 GTSNPN, CDR2 SVGIG (reference sequence). The CDR3 is made up of 15 amino acids. V shed 2 bases, J shed 6 bases, and the junction held 9 bases outside the gene matches. CDR3 amino acids: CAWSLQGDFAGELFF. In nucleotides, the CDR3 is TGTGCCTGGAGTCTGCAGGGGGATTTCGCCGGGGAGCTGTTTTTT.

This clonotype was counted at least ten times. This rearrangement joins TRBV12-3 or TRBV12-4 to TRBJ2-1; TRBD2 aligns across 12 bases. V was pared by 4 bases and J by 6 bases, with 7 bases of the junction left unmatched. This CDR3 contains 16 residues. The chain's CDR3 is CASSSSGGVILNEQFF. Here the CDR3 DNA reads TGTGCCAGCAGTTCTAGCGGGGGGGTTATCCTCAATGAGCAGTTCTTC.

This clonotype was detected many times. The chain combines TRBV12-3 or TRBV12-4 with TRBJ1-2; 7 nucleotides agree with TRBD1. After removal of 4 bases from V and 9 bases from J, the junction contained 14 bases not matched to a gene. CDR3 size: 15 residues. CDR3 DNA: TGTGCCAGCAGTTATTCCGGGACAGACTCTATTAGCTACACCTTC. Translating gives CASSYSGTDSISYTF.